Listed below are T cell receptor beta chains from one sample, sequenced in a study of blood T cell repertoires in COVID-19. The table came from immunoSEQ multiplex PCR; TCRdb's copy has only in-frame clones and leaves some out. The table has around 40,000 clones, 92% seen once; the top ten hold about 12%. Source material: peripheral blood. All receptors derive from a human donor in a cohort sampled during active COVID-19. Both conserved end residues are part of each CDR3. Each record gives: clone size, V gene, J gene, D gene, CDR3 DNA, CDR3 protein. The D gene is left open where the match is weak. The size field is filled for only some rows; it gives once, few, many or a size class.

>NA|TRBV4-1|TRBJ1-2|NA
TGCGCCAGCAGCCAAGGGCTGACTGTAAACTATGGCTACACCTTC
CASSQGLTVNYGYTF
>NA|TRBV3-1/TRBV3-2|TRBJ1-5|TRBD1
TGTGCCAGCAGCCAGTCCGGGACAGGGGGCCGGAGGCAGCCCCAGCATTTT
CASSQSGTGGRRQPQHF
>NA|TRBV19|TRBJ1-2|TRBD1
TGTGCCAGTAGTATACAGGGGGACTATGGCTACACCTTC
CASSIQGDYGYTF
>NA|TRBV3-1/TRBV3-2|TRBJ2-7|TRBD1
TGTGCCAGCAGCTCCCGGGACAGGGCGAGCTACGAGCAGTACTTC
CASSSRDRASYEQYF
>NA|TRBV4-1|TRBJ2-4|NA
TGCGCCAGCAGCCAAACAGACCAGGGAACTATGAAAAACATTCAGTACTTC
CASSQTDQGTMKNIQYF
>NA|TRBV19|TRBJ1-5|NA
TGTGCCAGTAGTACAGGGATTCGGCCCCAGCATTTT
CASSTGIRPQHF
>NA|TRBV7-9|TRBJ2-3|NA
TGTGCTTTTTCGAGGAGCACAGATACGCAGTATTTT
CAFSRSTDTQYF
>NA|TRBV28|TRBJ2-1|NA
TGTGCCAGCAGTGGTAACTATCTCCTTTTGCGAGAGCAGTTCTTC
CASSGNYLLLREQFF
>NA|TRBV5-6|TRBJ1-1|NA
TGTGCCAGCAGGGAAGGACAGCCCGTGGCGACTGAAGCTTTCTTT
CASREGQPVATEAFF
>NA|TRBV7-2|TRBJ2-7|TRBD1
TGTGCCAGCAGCTTAGCGGGACAGCGGTTAAACCGGCACGAGCAGTACTTC
CASSLAGQRLNRHEQYF
>NA|TRBV4-3|TRBJ2-2|NA
TGCGCCAGCAGCCCTAACCCGACAGGAAACACCGGGGAGCTGTTTTTT
CASSPNPTGNTGELFF
>NA|TRBV10-3|TRBJ2-7|TRBD1
TGTGCCATCAGTGAGTCACAGGGGACCCTGGGGAACGAGCAGTACTTC
CAISESQGTLGNEQYF
>NA|TRBV2|TRBJ2-3|NA
TGTGCCAGCAGTGAAGGGACACCCACAGATACGCAGTATTTT
CASSEGTPTDTQYF
>NA|TRBV7-9|TRBJ2-7|TRBD2
TGTGCCAGCAGCCGGACTAGCGGGGGGCTTGCCTCCTACGAGCAGTACTTC
CASSRTSGGLASYEQYF
>NA|TRBV10-3|TRBJ2-1|TRBD1
TGTGCCATCAGTCTCGACAGGGGGCGCGACAATGAGCAGTTCTTC
CAISLDRGRDNEQFF
>NA|TRBV5-1|TRBJ1-5|TRBD1
TGCGCCAGCAGCTTGGGGGGCCCGGACAGGGAGTGGGATCAGCCCCAGCATTTT
CASSLGGPDREWDQPQHF
>NA|TRBV6-2/TRBV6-3|TRBJ2-4|NA
TGTGCCAGCAGTGCGGTAGCGAGGGCCAAAAACATTCAGTACTTC
CASSAVARAKNIQYF
>NA|TRBV21-1|TRBJ1-1|NA
TGTGCCAGCAGCAAAAGACGGGAGGTACCGGAAGCTTTCTTT
CASSKRREVPEAFF
>NA|TRBV7-8|TRBJ2-2|TRBD1
TGTGCCAGCAGCTACTCAGGGGGACCGAACACCGGGGAGCTGTTTTTT
CASSYSGGPNTGELFF
>NA|TRBV5-1|TRBJ2-2|NA
TGCGCCAGCAGCTTGGACATTCCCGGGGAGCTGTTTTTT
CASSLDIPGELFF
>NA|TRBV7-2|TRBJ1-1|TRBD1
TGTGCCAGCAGCGACAGGGTGAACACTGAAGCTTTCTTT
CASSDRVNTEAFF
>once|TRBV15|TRBJ2-7|TRBD2
TGTGCCACCAGCAGAGACTCCAGCGGACTAGCTGGCTACGAGCAGTACTTC
CATSRDSSGLAGYEQYF
>NA|TRBV10-3|TRBJ2-5|TRBD2
TGTGCCATTGGCGCTAGCGGGGATCGGGAGACCCAGTACTTC
CAIGASGDRETQYF
>NA|TRBV3-1/TRBV3-2|TRBJ1-1|NA
TGTGCCAGCAGCCAAGTTGTCTTAAGCATGAACACTGAAGCTTTCTTT
CASSQVVLSMNTEAFF
>NA|TRBV7-3|TRBJ2-1|TRBD2
TGTGCCAGCAGCTTAGGTTCTAGCGGATACAATGAGCAGTTCTTC
CASSLGSSGYNEQFF
>NA|TRBV4-2|TRBJ2-7|NA
TGTGCCAGCAGCCAAGGGAGGTCGGGTTACGAGCAGTACTTC
CASSQGRSGYEQYF
>NA|TRBV18|TRBJ1-4|NA
TGTGCCAGCCCTCTTCGGGCAACTAATGAAAAACTGTTTTTT
CASPLRATNEKLFF
>once|TRBV28|TRBJ1-1|TRBD1
TGTGCCAGCAGTTTCCAAGCGACAGGGATCACTGAAGCTTTCTTT
CASSFQATGITEAFF